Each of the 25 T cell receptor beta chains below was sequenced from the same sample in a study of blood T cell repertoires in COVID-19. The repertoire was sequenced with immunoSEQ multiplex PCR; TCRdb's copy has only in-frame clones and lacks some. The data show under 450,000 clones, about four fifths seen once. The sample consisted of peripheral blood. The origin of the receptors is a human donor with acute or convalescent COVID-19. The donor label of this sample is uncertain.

CDR3 DNA sequence: TGTGCCACCAGAGACATGAACACTGAAGCTTTCTTT. Its protein is CATRDMNTEAFF. The V gene is TRBV24-1, the J gene TRBJ1-1; D not certain. The germline gives CDR1 KGHDR, CDR2 SFDVKD. The CDR3 runs 12 residues. Trimming removed 7 bases from V and 0 bases from J, with 5 bases in between.

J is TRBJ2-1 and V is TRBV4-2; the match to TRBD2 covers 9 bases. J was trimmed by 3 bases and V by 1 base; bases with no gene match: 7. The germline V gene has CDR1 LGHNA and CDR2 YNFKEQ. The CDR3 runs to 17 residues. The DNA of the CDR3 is TGTGCCAGCAGCCAAGTGGCTAGCGGGATTTTCTACAATGAGCAGTTCTTC. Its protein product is CASSQVASGIFYNEQFF.

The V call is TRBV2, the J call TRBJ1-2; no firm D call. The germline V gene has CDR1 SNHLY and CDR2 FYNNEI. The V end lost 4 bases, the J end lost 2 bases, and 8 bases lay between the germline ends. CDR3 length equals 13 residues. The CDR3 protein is CASSAEINYGYTF. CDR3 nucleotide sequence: TGTGCCAGCAGTGCTGAGATCAACTATGGCTACACCTTC.

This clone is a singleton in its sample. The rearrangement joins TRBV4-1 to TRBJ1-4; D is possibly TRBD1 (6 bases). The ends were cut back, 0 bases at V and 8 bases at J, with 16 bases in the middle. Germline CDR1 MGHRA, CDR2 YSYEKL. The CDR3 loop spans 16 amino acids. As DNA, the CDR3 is TGCGCCAGCAGCCAAGATGTTGCAAGAGGGGGAGAAAAACTGTTTTTT. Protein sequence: CASSQDVARGGEKLFF.

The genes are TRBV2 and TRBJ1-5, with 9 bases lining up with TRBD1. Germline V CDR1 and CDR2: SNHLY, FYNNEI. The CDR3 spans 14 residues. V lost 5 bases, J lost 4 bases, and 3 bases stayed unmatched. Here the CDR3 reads CASSNDRGNQPQHF. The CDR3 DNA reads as TGTGCCAGCAGTAACGACAGGGGGAATCAGCCCCAGCATTTT.

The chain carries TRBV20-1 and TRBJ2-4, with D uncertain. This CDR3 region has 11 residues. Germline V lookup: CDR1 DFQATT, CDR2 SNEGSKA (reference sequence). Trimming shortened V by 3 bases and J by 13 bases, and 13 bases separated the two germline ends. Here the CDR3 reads CSASLNLGQYF. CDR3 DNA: TGCAGTGCTAGTTTAAACCTTGGCCAGTACTTC.

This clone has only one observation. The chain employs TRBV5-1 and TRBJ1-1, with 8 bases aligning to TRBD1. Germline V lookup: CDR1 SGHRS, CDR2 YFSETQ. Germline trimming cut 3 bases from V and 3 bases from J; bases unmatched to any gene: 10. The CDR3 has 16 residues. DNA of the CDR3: TGCGCCAGCAGCTCCGGGACAGGTCGTTCGCACACTGAAGCTTTCTTT. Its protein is CASSSGTGRSHTEAFF.

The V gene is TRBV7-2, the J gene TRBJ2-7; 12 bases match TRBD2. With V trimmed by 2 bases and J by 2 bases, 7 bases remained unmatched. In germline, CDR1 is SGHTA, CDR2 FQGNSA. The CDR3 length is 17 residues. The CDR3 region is CASSLTSGGRRAYEQYF. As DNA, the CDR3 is TGTGCCAGCAGCTTAACTAGCGGGGGGCGGCGAGCCTACGAGCAGTACTTC.

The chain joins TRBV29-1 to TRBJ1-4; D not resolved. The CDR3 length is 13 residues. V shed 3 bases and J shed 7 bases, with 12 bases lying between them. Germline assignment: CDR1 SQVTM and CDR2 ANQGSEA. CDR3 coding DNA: TGCAGCGTTGAGGCTGCGGAAAGTGAAAAACTGTTTTTT. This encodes CSVEAAESEKLFF. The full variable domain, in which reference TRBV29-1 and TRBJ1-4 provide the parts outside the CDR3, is SAVISQKPSRDICQRGTSLTIQCQVDSQVTMMFWYRQQPGQSLTLIATANQGSEATYESGFVIDKFPISRPNLTFSTLTVSNMSPEDSSIYLCSVEAAESEKLFFGSGTQLSVL.

DNA for the CDR3: TGCAGCGTTGATCAGTCAGGCACCGGGGAGCTGTTTTTT. This translates into CSVDQSGTGELFF. V is TRBV29-1 and J is TRBJ2-2, with no clear D. Germline V gives CDR1 SQVTM, CDR2 ANQGSEA. Trimming cost V 3 bases and J 4 bases, with 9 bases left between them. The CDR3 is 13 amino acids.

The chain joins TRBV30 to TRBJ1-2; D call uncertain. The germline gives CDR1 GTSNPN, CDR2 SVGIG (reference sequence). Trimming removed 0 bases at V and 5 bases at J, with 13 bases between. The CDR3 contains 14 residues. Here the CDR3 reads CAWSVQAKLYGYTF. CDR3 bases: TGTGCCTGGAGTGTGCAGGCCAAGTTGTATGGCTACACCTTC.

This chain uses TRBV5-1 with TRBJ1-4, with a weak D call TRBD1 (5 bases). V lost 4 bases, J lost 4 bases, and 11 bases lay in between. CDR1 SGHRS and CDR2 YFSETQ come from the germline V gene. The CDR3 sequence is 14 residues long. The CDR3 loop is CASSPGRYNEKLFF. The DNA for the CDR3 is TGCGCCAGCAGCCCAGGGAGGTATAATGAAAAACTGTTTTTT. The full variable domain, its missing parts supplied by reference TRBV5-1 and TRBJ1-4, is KAGVTQTPRYLIKTRGQQVTLSCSPISGHRSVSWYQQTPGQGLQFLFEYFSETQRNKGNFPGRFSGRQFSNSRSEMNVSTLELGDSALYLCASSPGRYNEKLFFGSGTQLSVL.

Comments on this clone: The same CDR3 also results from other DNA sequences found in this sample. The CDR3 reads CASSPPGETQYF. CDR3 sequence (DNA): TGTGCCAGCTCACCACCGGGCGAGACCCAGTACTTC. The V call is TRBV18, the J call TRBJ2-5; unclear D gene. From germline, CDR1 is KGHSH and CDR2 LQKENI. V gave up 0 bases and J gave up 5 bases, with 4 bases separating them. The CDR3 runs 12 residues.

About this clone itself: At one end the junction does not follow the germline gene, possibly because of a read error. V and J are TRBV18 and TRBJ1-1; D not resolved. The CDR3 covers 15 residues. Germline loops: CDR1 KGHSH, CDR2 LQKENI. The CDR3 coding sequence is TGTGCCAGCTCTCCACATCCGGGATCCCTCACTGAAGCTTTCTTT. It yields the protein CASSPHPGSLTEAFF.

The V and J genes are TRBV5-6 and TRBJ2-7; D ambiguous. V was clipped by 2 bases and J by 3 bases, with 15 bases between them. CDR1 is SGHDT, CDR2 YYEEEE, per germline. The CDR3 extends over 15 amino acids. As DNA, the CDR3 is TGTGCCAGCAGCTTTATTTTTGCAGGCAACTACGAGCAGTACTTC. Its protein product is CASSFIFAGNYEQYF.

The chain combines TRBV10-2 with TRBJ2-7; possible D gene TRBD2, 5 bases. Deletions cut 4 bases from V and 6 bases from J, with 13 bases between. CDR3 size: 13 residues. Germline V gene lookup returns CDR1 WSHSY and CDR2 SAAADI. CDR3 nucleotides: TGCGCCAGCAGTGCTGGGGAGAGGACCGAGCAGTACTTC. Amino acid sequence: CASSAGERTEQYF.

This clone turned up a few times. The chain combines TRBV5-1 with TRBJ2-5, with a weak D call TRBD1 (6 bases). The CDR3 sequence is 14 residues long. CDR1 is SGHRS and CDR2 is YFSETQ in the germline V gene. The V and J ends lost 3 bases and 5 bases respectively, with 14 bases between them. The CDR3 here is CASSWGPGAETQYF. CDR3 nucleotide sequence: TGCGCCAGCAGCTGGGGGCCGGGTGCCGAGACCCAGTACTTC.

The CDR3 here is CAWSTGGVGDTQYF. The CDR3 DNA sequence: TGTGCCTGGAGTACAGGGGGCGTAGGAGATACGCAGTATTTT. V is TRBV30 and J is TRBJ2-3, with TRBD1 matching 9 bases. Trimming removed 2 bases from V and 5 bases from J; junction bases left unmatched: 5. The CDR3 runs 14 residues. In germline, CDR1 is GTSNPN, CDR2 SVGIG (reference sequence).

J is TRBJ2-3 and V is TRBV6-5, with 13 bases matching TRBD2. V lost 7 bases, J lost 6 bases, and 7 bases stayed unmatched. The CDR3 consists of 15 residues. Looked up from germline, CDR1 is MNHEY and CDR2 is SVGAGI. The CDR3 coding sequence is TGTGCCAGCACCACTAGCGGGGGGGCTTATGATACGCAGTATTTT. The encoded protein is CASTTSGGAYDTQYF.

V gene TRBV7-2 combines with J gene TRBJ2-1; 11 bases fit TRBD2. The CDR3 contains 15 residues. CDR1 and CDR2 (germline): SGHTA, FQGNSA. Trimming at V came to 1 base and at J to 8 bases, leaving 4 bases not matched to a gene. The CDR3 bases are TGTGCCAGCAGCTTAGGACTAGCGGGGTGGGATGAGCAGTTCTTC. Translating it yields CASSLGLAGWDEQFF. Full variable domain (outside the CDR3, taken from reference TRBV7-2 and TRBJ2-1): GAGVSQSPSNKVTEKGKDVELRCDPISGHTALYWYRQSLGQGLEFLIYFQGNSAPDKSGLPSDRFSAERTGGSVSTLTIQRTQQEDSAVYLCASSLGLAGWDEQFFGPGTRLTVL.

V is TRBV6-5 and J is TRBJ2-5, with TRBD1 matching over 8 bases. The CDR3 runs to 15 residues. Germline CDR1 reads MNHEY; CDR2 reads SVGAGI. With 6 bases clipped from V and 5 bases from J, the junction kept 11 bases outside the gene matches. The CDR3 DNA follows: TGTGCCAGCAGCCGAACGCCGACAGGGGTGGAGACCCAGTACTTC. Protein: CASSRTPTGVETQYF.

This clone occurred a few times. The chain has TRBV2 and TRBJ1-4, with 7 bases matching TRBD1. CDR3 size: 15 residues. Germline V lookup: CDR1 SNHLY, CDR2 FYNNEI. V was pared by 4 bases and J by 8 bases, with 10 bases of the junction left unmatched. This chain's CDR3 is CASSAEQGIWEKLFF. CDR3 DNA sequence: TGTGCCAGCAGTGCAGAACAGGGGATCTGGGAAAAACTGTTTTTT.

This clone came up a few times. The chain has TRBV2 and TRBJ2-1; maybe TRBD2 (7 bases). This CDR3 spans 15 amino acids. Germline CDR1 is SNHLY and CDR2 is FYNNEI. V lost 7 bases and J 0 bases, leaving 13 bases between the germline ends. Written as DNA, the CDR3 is TGTGCCAGCATGGGGGGGGGCAGCTCCTACAATGAGCAGTTCTTC. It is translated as CASMGGGSSYNEQFF.

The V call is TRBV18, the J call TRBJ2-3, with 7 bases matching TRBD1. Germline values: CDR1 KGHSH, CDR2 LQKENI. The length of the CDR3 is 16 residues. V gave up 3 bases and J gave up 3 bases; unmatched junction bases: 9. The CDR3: CASSPRQGSITDTQYF. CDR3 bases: TGTGCCAGCTCACCTCGACAGGGAAGCATTACAGATACGCAGTATTTT.

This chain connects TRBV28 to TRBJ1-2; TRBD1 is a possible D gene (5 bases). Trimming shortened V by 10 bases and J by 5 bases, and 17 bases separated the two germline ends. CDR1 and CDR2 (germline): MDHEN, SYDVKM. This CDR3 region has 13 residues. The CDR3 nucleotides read TGTGCCACTCCAATGCGGGGCCTTTATGGCTACACCTTC. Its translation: CATPMRGLYGYTF.